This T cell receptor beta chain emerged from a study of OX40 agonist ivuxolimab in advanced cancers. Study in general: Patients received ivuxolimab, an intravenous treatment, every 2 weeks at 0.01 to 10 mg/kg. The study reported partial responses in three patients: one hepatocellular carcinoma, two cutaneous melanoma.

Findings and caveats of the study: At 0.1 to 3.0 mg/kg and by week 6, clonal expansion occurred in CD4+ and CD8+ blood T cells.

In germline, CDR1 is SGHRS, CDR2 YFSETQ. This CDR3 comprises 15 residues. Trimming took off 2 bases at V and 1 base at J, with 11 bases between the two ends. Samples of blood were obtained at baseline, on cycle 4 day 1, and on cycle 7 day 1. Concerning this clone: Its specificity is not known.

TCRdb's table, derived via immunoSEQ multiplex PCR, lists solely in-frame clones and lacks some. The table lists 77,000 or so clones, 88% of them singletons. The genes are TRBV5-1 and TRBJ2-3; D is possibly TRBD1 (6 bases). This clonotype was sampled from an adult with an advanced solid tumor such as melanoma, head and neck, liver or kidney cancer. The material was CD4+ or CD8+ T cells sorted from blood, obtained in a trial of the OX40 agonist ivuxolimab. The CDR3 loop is CASSFGQSGTDTQYF. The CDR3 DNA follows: TGCGCCAGCAGCTTCGGACAGTCCGGCACAGATACGCAGTATTTT.